Listed here are 8 T cell receptor beta chains from one sample, sequenced in a study of blood T cells in healthy people across ages. A J-beta primer mix and a sample-barcoded 5' primer were used in a second PCR of roughly 7 to 12 cycles. MiXCR was run by TCRdb on the 5' RACE reads, yielding one entry per CDR3 protein. The repertoire holds about 540,000 distinct CDR3 sequences, with approximately 25% as singletons. The same data also went into a second study, on T cells of mothers and their children.

The material sequenced was blood. The origin of the receptors is a boy aged 10-17 years in good health.

The chain uses TRBV7-2 and TRBJ1-5; TRBD1 agrees at 10 bases. Looked up from germline, CDR1 is SGHTA and CDR2 is FQGNSA. This CDR3 has 16 amino acids. After removal of 5 bases from V and 4 bases from J, the junction contained 8 bases not matched to a gene. The CDR3, as DNA: TGTGCCAGCAGCGGAGACAGGGGGCTTGGGAATCAGCCCCAGCATTTT. Translation gives CASSGDRGLGNQPQHF. Filled out from reference TRBV7-2 and TRBJ1-5, the complete variable domain reads GAGVSQSPSNKVTEKGKDVELRCDPISGHTALYWYRQSLGQGLEFLIYFQGNSAPDKSGLPSDRFSAERTGGSVSTLTIQRTQQEDSAVYLCASSGDRGLGNQPQHFGDGTRLSIL.

This clonotype came up a few times. The V call is TRBV6-2 or TRBV6-3, the J call TRBJ1-4, with TRBD1 as a possible D gene (5 bases). CDR1 is MNHEY, CDR2 SVGEGT, per germline. V was clipped by 8 bases and J by 0 bases, with 16 bases between them. The CDR3 is 16 residues long. CDR3 residues: CASRRDTGSTNEKLFF. The CDR3 nucleotides read TGTGCCAGCCGGCGGGATACAGGTTCAACTAATGAAAAACTGTTTTTT.

The CDR3 DNA is TGCAGTGCTAGAGATCCAAGACGCCAAGCCTACGAGCAGTACTTC. Translated, it gives CSARDPRRQAYEQYF. V and J are TRBV20-1 and TRBJ2-7; D not resolved. V lost 0 bases to trimming and J lost 2 bases, with 14 bases between them. Germline V lookup: CDR1 DFQATT, CDR2 SNEGSKA (reference sequence). The CDR3 sequence is 15 residues long.

The chain combines TRBV18 with TRBJ2-5; D may correspond to TRBD1 or TRBD2 (5 bases each). The J call is in doubt because the DNA end fits TRBJ2-1 better. Germline assignment: CDR1 KGHSH and CDR2 LQKENI. The CDR3 runs 15 residues. CDR3 residues: CASSPAGARGNEQFF. In nucleotides, the CDR3 is TGTGCCAGCTCACCAGCCGGGGCCCGCGGGAATGAGCAGTTCTTC.

The chain employs TRBV7-2 and TRBJ2-3; D not certain. The germline V gene has CDR1 SGHTA and CDR2 FQGNSA. V lost 3 bases to trimming and J lost 0 bases, with 4 bases between them. This CDR3 is built from 13 residues. Written as DNA, the CDR3 is TGTGCCAGCAGCTTTCTTAGCACAGATACGCAGTATTTT. Encoded protein: CASSFLSTDTQYF.

The rearrangement joins TRBV7-3 to TRBJ1-2; D ambiguous. The CDR3 is 13 amino acids. V shed 4 bases and J shed 6 bases, with 12 bases lying between them. Germline assignment: CDR1 SGHTA and CDR2 FQGTGA. CDR3 nucleotide sequence: TGTGCCAGCAGCTACGACGAGGGTCATGGCTACACCTTC. As protein: CASSYDEGHGYTF.

The chain combines TRBV5-1 with TRBJ1-1, with D perhaps TRBD1 (6 bases). The CDR3 totals 14 residues. CDR1 and CDR2 (germline): SGHRS, YFSETQ. V was cut by 4 bases and J by 5 bases, with 15 bases left in between. The CDR3 loop reads CASSQGGSKTEAFF. CDR3 DNA: TGCGCCAGCAGCCAAGGGGGTTCAAAGACTGAAGCTTTCTTT.

The CDR3, as DNA: TGCGCCAGCAGCCCAGAAGGCGTGCTGGCTTCACCCCTCCACTTT. This encodes CASSPEGVLASPLHF. The chain recombines TRBV4-3 with TRBJ1-6; D is uncertain. Germline assignment: CDR1 LGHNA and CDR2 YSLEER. CDR3 length: 15 residues. The V end was cut by 4 bases, the J end by 9 bases, with 16 bases between.